One sample yielded the 17 T cell receptor beta chains listed below, sequenced in a study of T cell changes during pregnancy in multiple sclerosis. The method was immunoSEQ multiplex PCR; TCRdb's version includes in-frame clones alone and lacks a portion of them. The sample lists 75,000 to 100,000 clones; over 80% were seen once. This material consisted of peripheral blood, taken after pregnancy. The receptors come from a female donor with multiple sclerosis, enrolled in a pregnancy study.

This clone was seen once. The chain carries TRBV30 and TRBJ2-2; 7 nucleotides match TRBD1. With 8 bases clipped from V and 1 base from J, the junction kept 7 bases outside the gene matches. Germline CDR1 and CDR2: GTSNPN and SVGIG (reference sequence). CDR3 length: 14 residues. This CDR3 reads CARTGTVNTGELFF. CDR3 coding DNA: TGTGCCCGGACCGGGACAGTGAACACCGGGGAGCTGTTTTTT.

The chain uses TRBV29-1 and TRBJ2-7; 8 bases are a match to TRBD1. The germline V gene encodes CDR1 SQVTM and CDR2 ANQGSEA. V lost 6 bases and J lost 0; bases outside the gene matches: 4. The CDR3 loop spans 13 amino acids. Here the CDR3 reads CSVRTGSSYEQYF. The CDR3 coding sequence is TGCAGCGTCAGGACAGGGTCCTCCTACGAGCAGTACTTC.

This clone came up a few times. V is TRBV20-1 and J is TRBJ2-1, with 7 bases lining up with TRBD1. CDR1 and CDR2 from the germline V gene are DFQATT and SNEGSKA (reference sequence). The CDR3 consists of 10 residues. The DNA for the CDR3 is TGCAGAGCAGGGGGCAATGAGCAGTTCTTC. As protein: CRAGGNEQFF.

The CDR3 region is CASSLRDRANYEQFF. Written as DNA, the CDR3 is TGTGCCAGCAGCCTCCGGGACAGGGCTAACTATGAGCAGTTCTTC. The chain combines TRBV11-1 with TRBJ2-1, with 9 bases aligning to TRBD1. This CDR3 has 15 residues. The J segment lost 8 bases and the V segment lost 5 bases, leaving 10 bases of the junction unmatched. Germline CDR1 and CDR2: SGHAT and FQDESV (reference sequence).

J is TRBJ1-1 and V is TRBV7-2; 8 bases map to TRBD1. This CDR3 comprises 15 residues. Unmatched junction bases numbered 10, after V lost 0 bases and J lost 10 bases. Germline V gives CDR1 SGHTA, CDR2 FQGNSA. CDR3 loop: CASSLAIGVQGGAFF. CDR3 DNA: TGTGCCAGCAGCTTAGCGATTGGGGTACAGGGGGGAGCTTTCTTT.

This chain joins TRBV6-1 and TRBJ2-7; tentative D call: TRBD1 (6 bases). Trimming left V 7 bases short and J 3 bases short, with 13 bases between. Germline V gives CDR1 MNHNS, CDR2 SASEGT. The CDR3 contains 13 residues. CDR3 sequence: CASKDSAVYEQYF. CDR3 coding DNA: TGTGCCAGCAAGGACAGTGCTGTCTACGAGCAGTACTTC.

The chain employs TRBV4-1 and TRBJ2-2; TRBD1 matches 7 bases. Germline loops: CDR1 MGHRA, CDR2 YSYEKL. The length of the CDR3 is 16 residues. After removal of 6 bases from V and 1 base from J, the junction contained 8 bases not matched to a gene. The CDR3 nucleotides read TGCGCCAGCAGTCTCTCCGGGACAGAGAACACCGGGGAGCTGTTTTTT. Its protein is CASSLSGTENTGELFF.

The CDR3 DNA reads TGTGCCAGCAGCGGACTAGCGATTGGGTACACAGATACGCAGTATTTT. Encoded protein: CASSGLAIGYTDTQYF. V gene TRBV9 combines with J gene TRBJ2-3; 8 bases align to TRBD2. The CDR3 has 16 amino acids. Germline CDR1 and CDR2: SGDLS and YYNGEE. The V and J ends lost 3 bases and 2 bases, in that order; junction bases with no gene match: 8.

The V and J genes are TRBV2 and TRBJ1-4, with TRBD1 matching 7 bases. With 4 bases clipped from V and 4 bases from J, the junction kept 3 bases outside the gene matches. This CDR3 has 14 residues. Germline CDR1 SNHLY, CDR2 FYNNEI. The CDR3 reads CASSAGQINEKLFF. Written as DNA, the CDR3 is TGTGCCAGCAGTGCGGGACAGATTAATGAAAAACTGTTTTTT.

CDR3 region: CASSLDAGPLRQETQYF. The CDR3 nucleotides are TGTGCCAGCAGCTTAGATGCGGGGCCCCTACGCCAAGAGACCCAGTACTTC. The chain carries TRBV11-2 and TRBJ2-5; D possibly corresponds to TRBD2 (6 bases). V was cut by 0 bases and J by 1 base, with 15 bases left in between. CDR1 and CDR2 from the germline V gene are SGHAT and FQNNGV. The CDR3 loop spans 17 amino acids.

The genes are TRBV5-1 and TRBJ1-4; D might be TRBD1 (5 bases). Germline values: CDR1 SGHRS, CDR2 YFSETQ. V lost 0 bases and J 8 bases, leaving 14 bases between the germline ends. The CDR3 loop spans 15 amino acids. As DNA, the CDR3 is TGCGCCAGCAGCTTGGCCTGGCAGGGAGGCGAAAAACTGTTTTTT. Residues: CASSLAWQGGEKLFF. The whole variable domain, filled in from reference TRBV5-1 and TRBJ1-4, reads KAGVTQTPRYLIKTRGQQVTLSCSPISGHRSVSWYQQTPGQGLQFLFEYFSETQRNKGNFPGRFSGRQFSNSRSEMNVSTLELGDSALYLCASSLAWQGGEKLFFGSGTQLSVL.

This clone showed up just once. J is TRBJ2-2 and V is TRBV29-1, with TRBD2 identical over 9 bases. This CDR3 is built from 14 residues. Germline CDR1 is SQVTM and CDR2 is ANQGSEA. J was trimmed by 1 base and V by 4 bases; bases with no gene match: 1. CDR3 sequence: CSVVAGENTGELFF. The CDR3 DNA follows: TGCAGCGTTGTAGCGGGGGAGAACACCGGGGAGCTGTTTTTT.

The chain couples TRBV7-3 to TRBJ2-2; the D gene is possibly TRBD2 (5 bases). The germline V gene has CDR1 SGHTA and CDR2 FQGTGA. The V end was cut by 4 bases, the J end by 3 bases, with 9 bases between. The CDR3 sequence is 14 residues long. The CDR3 bases are TGTGCCAGCAGCTGGACTCATGACACCGGGGAGCTGTTTTTT. Translated, it gives CASSWTHDTGELFF.

The rearrangement joins TRBV6-5 to TRBJ2-2; 8 positions match TRBD1. This CDR3 region has 16 residues. V was clipped by 2 bases and J by 4 bases; unmatched bases: 6. CDR1 and CDR2 (germline): MNHEY, SVGAGI. CDR3 amino acids: CASSYGTGRGTGELFF. In nucleotides, the CDR3 is TGTGCCAGCAGTTACGGGACAGGAAGGGGCACCGGGGAGCTGTTTTTT.

This chain links TRBV19 with TRBJ2-3, with D perhaps matching TRBD2 (6 bases). Trimming removed 4 bases from V and 3 bases from J, with 8 bases in between. Looked up from germline, CDR1 is LNHDA and CDR2 is SQIVND (reference sequence). The CDR3 consists of 13 residues. The DNA for the CDR3 is TGTGCCAGTAGTAGGGGGGTGACAGATACGCAGTATTTT. Translation: CASSRGVTDTQYF.

The chain joins TRBV7-6 to TRBJ1-2; 7 bases agree with TRBD1. Per germline, CDR1 SGHVS and CDR2 FNYEAQ. This CDR3 is 14 amino acids long. J was trimmed by 5 bases and V by 5 bases; bases with no gene match: 8. The CDR3 spells CASSPRGLRYGYTF. As DNA, the CDR3 is TGTGCCAGCAGCCCTAGGGGGCTGCGATATGGCTACACCTTC. Based on the CDR3 plus reference TRBV7-6 and TRBJ1-2, the full variable domain is GAGVSQSPRYKVTKRGQDVALRCDPISGHVSLYWYRQALGQGPEFLTYFNYEAQQDKSGLPNDRFSAERPEGSISTLTIQRTEQRDSAMYRCASSPRGLRYGYTFGSGTRLTVV.

V is TRBV5-1 and J is TRBJ1-2; 7 nucleotides match TRBD1. Germline V lookup: CDR1 SGHRS, CDR2 YFSETQ. J lost 0 bases, V lost 0 bases, and 5 bases had no gene match. The CDR3 runs to 16 residues. The CDR3 loop reads CASSLGGGTANYGYTF. The CDR3 DNA is TGCGCCAGCAGCTTGGGAGGGGGGACAGCTAACTATGGCTACACCTTC.